A selection of T cell receptor beta chains follows, all from one sample in a study of blood T cell repertoires in COVID-19. TCRdb keeps only in-frame clones here, not all; method: immunoSEQ multiplex PCR. The table includes 200,000 to 250,000 clones, 86% detected once. Material for sequencing was PBMCs or T cells enriched from blood (not recorded which). These receptors were obtained from a woman aged 50 to 60 in a cohort exposed to, infected with or recovered from COVID-19 (not recorded which). CDR3s include the opening cysteine and the closing phenylalanine or tryptophan. The D gene is left open where the match is weak. Rows may omit the clone size; those that give it use once, few, many or a size class.

d_call: .
clone_size: .
j_call: TRBJ1-5
v_call: TRBV10-3
cdr3_nt: TGTGCCATCGGGGGAGGGGACATACGGCAGCCCCAGCATTTT
cdr3_aa: CAIGGGDIRQPQHF

d_call: TRBD2
clone_size: .
j_call: TRBJ2-1
v_call: TRBV18
cdr3_nt: TGTGCCAGCTCACCAGGGGAGGGGAAGCAGTTCTTC
cdr3_aa: CASSPGEGKQFF

d_call: .
clone_size: .
j_call: TRBJ2-1
v_call: TRBV27
cdr3_nt: TGTGCCAGCAGTTTATCGGGCCTCAGGGGTGAGCAGTTCTTC
cdr3_aa: CASSLSGLRGEQFF

d_call: TRBD1
clone_size: .
j_call: TRBJ1-1
v_call: TRBV7-2
cdr3_nt: TGTGCCAGCAGCGCCGGACAGGCACACACTGAAGCTTTCTTT
cdr3_aa: CASSAGQAHTEAFF

d_call: .
clone_size: .
j_call: TRBJ1-2
v_call: TRBV15
cdr3_nt: TGTGCCACCAGCAGCCCAGGCAGCGACAGAAACTATGGCTACACCTTC
cdr3_aa: CATSSPGSDRNYGYTF

d_call: .
clone_size: .
j_call: TRBJ1-1
v_call: TRBV12-3/TRBV12-4
cdr3_nt: TGTGCCAGCAGTTTATTGCGGAACACTGAAGCTTTCTTT
cdr3_aa: CASSLLRNTEAFF

d_call: .
clone_size: .
j_call: TRBJ2-5
v_call: TRBV6-2/TRBV6-3
cdr3_nt: TGTGCCAGCAGTCCCCTTTGGGCGGGGAAGGAGACCCAGTACTTC
cdr3_aa: CASSPLWAGKETQYF

d_call: TRBD2
clone_size: .
j_call: TRBJ2-5
v_call: TRBV24-1
cdr3_nt: TGTGCCACCAGTGATCCGGGAGGGGGGAAAGAGACCCAGTACTTC
cdr3_aa: CATSDPGGGKETQYF

d_call: TRBD1
clone_size: .
j_call: TRBJ1-1
v_call: TRBV6-2/TRBV6-3
cdr3_nt: TGTGCCAGCAGTTCCGTTCGATGGACAGGCCCTAACACTGAAGCTTTCTTT
cdr3_aa: CASSSVRWTGPNTEAFF

d_call: TRBD1
clone_size: .
j_call: TRBJ1-2
v_call: TRBV28
cdr3_nt: TGTGCCAGCACCCTGGACAGGGACTATGGCTACACCTTC
cdr3_aa: CASTLDRDYGYTF

d_call: TRBD1
clone_size: .
j_call: TRBJ1-2
v_call: TRBV5-4
cdr3_nt: TGTGCCAGCAGGACGGACAGGGGGAGCTATGGCTACACCTTC
cdr3_aa: CASRTDRGSYGYTF

d_call: .
clone_size: once
j_call: TRBJ1-1
v_call: TRBV5-6
cdr3_nt: TGTGCCAGCAGCTATAACTGGGAAGCTTTCTTT
cdr3_aa: CASSYNWEAFF

d_call: TRBD2
clone_size: .
j_call: TRBJ2-3
v_call: TRBV6-4
cdr3_nt: TGTGCCAGCAGTGCGGGAGCGGGGGCAGATACGCAGTATTTT
cdr3_aa: CASSAGAGADTQYF

d_call: .
clone_size: once
j_call: TRBJ2-7
v_call: TRBV11-2
cdr3_nt: TGTGCCAGCAGCCCGATCTGGGCTTACGAGCAGTACTTC
cdr3_aa: CASSPIWAYEQYF

d_call: TRBD1
clone_size: .
j_call: TRBJ2-5
v_call: TRBV4-3
cdr3_nt: TGCGCCAGCAGCCTACAGGGGGGAGGAGAGACCCAGTACTTC
cdr3_aa: CASSLQGGGETQYF

d_call: .
clone_size: .
j_call: TRBJ2-3
v_call: TRBV5-1
cdr3_nt: TGCGCCAGCAGCTCTGACACACGAACGCAGTATTTT
cdr3_aa: CASSSDTRTQYF

d_call: .
clone_size: .
j_call: TRBJ2-5
v_call: TRBV19
cdr3_nt: TGTGCCAGTAAACCTGGCACCCAAGAGACCCAGTACTTC
cdr3_aa: CASKPGTQETQYF

d_call: .
clone_size: once
j_call: TRBJ1-1
v_call: TRBV25-1
cdr3_nt: TGTGCCAGCAGTGTCACAGCCACTGAAGCTTTCTTT
cdr3_aa: CASSVTATEAFF

d_call: TRBD1
clone_size: once
j_call: TRBJ2-7
v_call: TRBV3-1/TRBV3-2
cdr3_nt: TGTGCCAGCAGCCTTTGGACAGGTATCGAGCAGTACTTC
cdr3_aa: CASSLWTGIEQYF

d_call: .
clone_size: few
j_call: TRBJ1-6
v_call: TRBV5-4
cdr3_nt: TGTGCCAGCAGCTTGGTCGGGGGGAATTCACCCCTCCACTTT
cdr3_aa: CASSLVGGNSPLHF

d_call: .
clone_size: .
j_call: TRBJ1-4
v_call: TRBV25-1
cdr3_nt: TGTGCCAGCAGTGAACCACTATCAAGTGAAAAACTGTTTTTT
cdr3_aa: CASSEPLSSEKLFF

d_call: .
clone_size: .
j_call: TRBJ2-5
v_call: TRBV23-1
cdr3_nt: TGCGCCAGCAGTCAATCTGACGCCCCGGGGGACCAAGAGACCCAGTACTTC
cdr3_aa: CASSQSDAPGDQETQYF

d_call: .
clone_size: .
j_call: TRBJ1-2
v_call: TRBV7-2
cdr3_nt: TGTGCCAGCAGCCCTCAGACAGCCTTAACTAACTATGGCTACACCTTC
cdr3_aa: CASSPQTALTNYGYTF

d_call: .
clone_size: .
j_call: TRBJ2-7
v_call: TRBV3-1/TRBV3-2
cdr3_nt: TGTGCCAGCAGCCAAGGGCAGGGGTGGTACTTC
cdr3_aa: CASSQGQGWYF

d_call: .
clone_size: .
j_call: TRBJ2-6
v_call: TRBV5-4
cdr3_nt: TGTGCCAGCAGCCCTCCAGGGTCTGGGGCCAACGTCCTGACTTTC
cdr3_aa: CASSPPGSGANVLTF

d_call: .
clone_size: .
j_call: TRBJ2-2
v_call: TRBV3-1/TRBV3-2
cdr3_nt: TGTGCCAGCAGCCAAGTCCTACTGGGGAGCACCGGGGAGCTGTTTTTT
cdr3_aa: CASSQVLLGSTGELFF

d_call: .
clone_size: .
j_call: TRBJ2-1
v_call: TRBV19
cdr3_nt: TGTGCCAGTAGGCCCCCTAGCGAGGGCAATGAGCAGTTCTTC
cdr3_aa: CASRPPSEGNEQFF

d_call: TRBD1
clone_size: .
j_call: TRBJ1-5
v_call: TRBV2
cdr3_nt: TGTGCCAGCAGGGGAACAGGGGGCAAGCAGCCCCAGCATTTT
cdr3_aa: CASRGTGGKQPQHF

d_call: TRBD1
clone_size: .
j_call: TRBJ1-3
v_call: TRBV7-9
cdr3_nt: TGTGCCAGCAGCCCAACAGGGGACTCTGGAAACACCATATATTTT
cdr3_aa: CASSPTGDSGNTIYF